This T cell receptor beta chain appears in the sequencing data of a study of OX40 agonist ivuxolimab in advanced cancers. Study-wide background: Having had anti-PD-1, anti-PD-L1 or anti-CTLA-4 therapy before was allowed, and over 35% had some. Partial responses, seen in three patients, involved one hepatocellular carcinoma and two cutaneous melanomas. Study-level results: Both blood CD4+ and CD8+ T cells showed clonal growth by week 6 at 0.1 to 3.0 mg/kg.

On this clone: The antigen is unknown.

Clones were sequenced by immunoSEQ multiplex PCR, and TCRdb holds only the in-frame ones, with some missing. Of 90,000 to 95,000 clones listed, around four fifths are singletons. The germline gives CDR1 WSHSY, CDR2 SAAADI. With 4 bases removed from V and 1 base from J, the gap between germline ends came to 10 bases. The CDR3 length is 14 residues. The genes are TRBV10-2 and TRBJ1-1; D uncertain. The clonotype originates from an adult with an advanced solid tumor such as melanoma, head and neck, liver or kidney cancer. The material sequenced was CD4+ or CD8+ T cells sorted from blood, taken in a trial of the OX40 agonist ivuxolimab. This CDR3 is CASSVYTENTEAFF. CDR3 coding DNA: TGCGCCAGCAGTGTTTACACGGAGAACACTGAAGCTTTCTTT.